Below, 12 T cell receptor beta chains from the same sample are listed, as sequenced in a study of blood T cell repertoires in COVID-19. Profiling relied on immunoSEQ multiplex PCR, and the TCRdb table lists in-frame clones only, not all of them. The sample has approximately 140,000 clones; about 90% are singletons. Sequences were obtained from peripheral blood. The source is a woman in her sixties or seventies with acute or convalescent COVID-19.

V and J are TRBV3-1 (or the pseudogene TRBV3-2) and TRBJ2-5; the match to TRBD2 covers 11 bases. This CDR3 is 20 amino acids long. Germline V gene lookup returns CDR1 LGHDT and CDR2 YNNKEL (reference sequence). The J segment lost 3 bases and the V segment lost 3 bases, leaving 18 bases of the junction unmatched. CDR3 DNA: TGTGCCAGCAGCCAGGTTCACCCGCCACGTAGCGGGGGGGCTGAAGAGACCCAGTACTTC. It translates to CASSQVHPPRSGGAEETQYF.

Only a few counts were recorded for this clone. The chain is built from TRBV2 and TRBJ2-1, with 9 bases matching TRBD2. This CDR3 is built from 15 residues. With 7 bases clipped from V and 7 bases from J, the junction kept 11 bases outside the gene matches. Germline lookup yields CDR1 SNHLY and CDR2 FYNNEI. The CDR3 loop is CASKLGLASGNEQFF. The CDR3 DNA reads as TGTGCCAGCAAGCTGGGACTAGCAAGTGGAAATGAGCAGTTCTTC.

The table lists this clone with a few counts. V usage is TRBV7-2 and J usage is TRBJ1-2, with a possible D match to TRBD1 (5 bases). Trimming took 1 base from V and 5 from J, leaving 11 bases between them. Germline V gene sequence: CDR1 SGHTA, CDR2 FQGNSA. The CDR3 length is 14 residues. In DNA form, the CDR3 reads TGTGCCAGCAGCTTAGGCCAGACAGCTTATGGCTACACCTTC. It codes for CASSLGQTAYGYTF.

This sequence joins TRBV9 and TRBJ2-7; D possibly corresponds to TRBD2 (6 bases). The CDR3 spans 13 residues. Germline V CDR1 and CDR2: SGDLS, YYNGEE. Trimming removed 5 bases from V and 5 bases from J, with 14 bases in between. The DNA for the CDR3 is TGTGCCAGCAGTACTGCGGGGAAAAACGAGCAGTACTTC. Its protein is CASSTAGKNEQYF.

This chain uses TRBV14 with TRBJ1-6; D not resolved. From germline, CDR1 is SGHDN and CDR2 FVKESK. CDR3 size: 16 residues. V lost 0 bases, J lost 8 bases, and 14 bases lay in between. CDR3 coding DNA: TGTGCCAGCAGCCAAGATCCCCACCACATGGATTCACCCCTCCACTTT. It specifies CASSQDPHHMDSPLHF.

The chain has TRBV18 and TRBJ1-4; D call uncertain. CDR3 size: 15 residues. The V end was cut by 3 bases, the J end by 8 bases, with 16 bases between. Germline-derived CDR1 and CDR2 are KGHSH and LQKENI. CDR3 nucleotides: TGTGCCAGCTCACCGAGGACTTTGGAGGGCGAAAAACTGTTTTTT. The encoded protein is CASSPRTLEGEKLFF.

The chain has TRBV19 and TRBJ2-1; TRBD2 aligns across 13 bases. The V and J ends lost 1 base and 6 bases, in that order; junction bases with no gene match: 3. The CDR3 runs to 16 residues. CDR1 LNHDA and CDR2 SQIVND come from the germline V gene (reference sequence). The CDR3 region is CASSIGLAGGPNEQFF. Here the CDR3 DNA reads TGTGCCAGTAGTATAGGACTAGCGGGGGGCCCCAATGAGCAGTTCTTC.

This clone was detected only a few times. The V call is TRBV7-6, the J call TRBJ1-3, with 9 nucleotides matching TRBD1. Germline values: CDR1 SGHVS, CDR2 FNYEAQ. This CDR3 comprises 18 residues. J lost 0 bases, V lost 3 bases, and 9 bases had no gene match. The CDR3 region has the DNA TGTGCCAGCAGCTTGTTTGGACAGGGGTTGAGCTCTGGAAACACCATATATTTT. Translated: CASSLFGQGLSSGNTIYF.

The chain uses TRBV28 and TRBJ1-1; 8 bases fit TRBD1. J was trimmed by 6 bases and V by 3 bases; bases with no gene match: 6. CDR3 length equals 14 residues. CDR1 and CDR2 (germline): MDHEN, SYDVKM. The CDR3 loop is CASSLDRVKAEAFF. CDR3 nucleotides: TGTGCCAGCAGTTTGGACAGGGTAAAGGCTGAAGCTTTCTTT.

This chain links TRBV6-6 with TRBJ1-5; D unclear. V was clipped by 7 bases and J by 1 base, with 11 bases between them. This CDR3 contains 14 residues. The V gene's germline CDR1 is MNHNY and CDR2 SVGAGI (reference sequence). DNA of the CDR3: TGTGCCAGCACCATAGCGCTAAGCAATCAGCCCCAGCATTTT. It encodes CASTIALSNQPQHF.

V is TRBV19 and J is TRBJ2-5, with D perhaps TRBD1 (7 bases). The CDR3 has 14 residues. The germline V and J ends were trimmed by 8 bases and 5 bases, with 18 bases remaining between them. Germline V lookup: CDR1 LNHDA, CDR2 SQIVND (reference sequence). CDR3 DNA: TGTGCCAGTTCCCAGAGGAGGGGGCTGGAGACCCAGTACTTC. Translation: CASSQRRGLETQYF.

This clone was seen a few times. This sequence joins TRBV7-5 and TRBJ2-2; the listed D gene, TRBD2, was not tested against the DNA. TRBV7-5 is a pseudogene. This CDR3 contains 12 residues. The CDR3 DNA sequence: TGTGCCAGGACCCGGGACACCGGGGAGCTGTTTTTT. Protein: CARTRDTGELFF.